The 30 T cell receptor beta chains in this list originate from one sample, sequenced in a study of graft-versus-host responses after intestinal transplantation. Antigen specificity for these receptors is unknown. Libraries were prepared by immunoSEQ multiplex PCR; TCRdb keeps only in-frame clonotypes and omits some of them. The data hold some 140,000 clones, with nearly 95% observed a single time. The sequences come from unstimulated CD4+ T cells sorted from spleen or lymph node cells, collected before intestinal transplant. These receptor sequences come from a human donor who received an intestinal transplant.

V usage is TRBV7-8 and J usage is TRBJ2-1, with 7 bases lining up with TRBD1. Germline assignment: CDR1 SGHVS and CDR2 FQNEAQ. The V segment lost 5 bases and the J segment 9 bases; nucleotides outside the gene matches: 16. The CDR3 runs 16 residues. Here the CDR3 reads CASSLRGRGPQSEQFF. CDR3 nucleotide sequence: TGTGCCAGCAGCCTTAGGGGAAGGGGGCCACAGAGTGAGCAGTTCTTC.

The rearrangement uses TRBV11-3 and TRBJ1-1, with 7 nucleotides matching TRBD1. The V gene's germline CDR1 is SGHNT and CDR2 YENEEA. CDR3 length: 13 amino acids. J lost 7 bases, V lost 5 bases, and 7 bases had no gene match. CDR3 in amino acids: CASSIQGSNEAFF. CDR3 DNA sequence: TGTGCCAGCAGCATACAGGGGAGTAATGAAGCTTTCTTT.

The rearrangement joins TRBV7-9 to TRBJ2-5; D ambiguous. Germline CDR1 reads SEHNR; CDR2 reads FQNEAQ (reference sequence). V dropped 3 bases and J dropped 5 bases, with 13 bases sitting between them. The CDR3 spans 14 residues. CDR3 sequence: CASSFHLTWETQYF. In nucleotides, the CDR3 is TGTGCCAGCAGCTTTCATTTGACGTGGGAGACCCAGTACTTC. Filled out from reference TRBV7-9 and TRBJ2-5, the complete variable domain reads DTGVSQNPRHKITKRGQNVTFRCDPISEHNRLYWYRQTLGQGPEFLTYFQNEAQLEKSRLLSDRFSAERPKGSFSTLEIQRTEQGDSAMYLCASSFHLTWETQYFGPGTRLLVL.

The chain couples TRBV10-3 to TRBJ2-7; unclear D gene. Trimming stripped 6 bases from V and 7 bases from J, with 19 bases between. The germline V gene encodes CDR1 ENHRY and CDR2 SYGVKD. CDR3 length: 14 residues. The chain's CDR3 is CAISSDSTSNEQYF. CDR3 DNA: TGTGCCATCAGCTCCGACTCAACCTCTAATGAGCAGTACTTC.

The gene calls are TRBV11-3 and TRBJ2-2; TRBD1 is a possible D gene (6 bases). This CDR3 has 12 amino acids. The V and J ends lost 5 bases and 7 bases respectively, with 8 bases between them. Germline loops: CDR1 SGHNT, CDR2 YENEEA. CDR3 nucleotide sequence: TGTGCCAGCAGCGCCAGGGGCGGGGAGCTGTTTTTT. It translates to CASSARGGELFF.

This CDR3 is CAWSRGFFTEAFF. CDR3 DNA sequence: TGTGCCTGGAGTAGAGGGTTTTTCACTGAAGCTTTCTTT. The chain joins TRBV30 to TRBJ1-1, with D uncertain. Germline V gene lookup returns CDR1 GTSNPN and CDR2 SVGIG (reference sequence). The CDR3 length is 13 residues. Trimming took 2 bases from V and 4 from J, leaving 11 bases between them.

The CDR3 sequence: CASSSYRGRTEAFF. CDR3 in DNA: TGTGCCAGTAGTTCCTACAGGGGAAGGACTGAAGCTTTCTTT. The chain couples TRBV19 to TRBJ1-1, with 7 nucleotides matching TRBD1. This CDR3 contains 14 residues. Losses at the gene ends were 5 bases for V and 5 bases for J; bases not matched to a gene: 8. Germline CDR1 is LNHDA and CDR2 is SQIVND (reference sequence).

The CDR3 region has the DNA TGTGCCAGCACCCCCTTGCTGGCCGTCTCTATCGGGGAGCTGTTTTTT. This encodes CASTPLLAVSIGELFF. The J gene is TRBJ2-2, the V gene TRBV27; no clear D gene. Trimming shortened V by 7 bases and J by 7 bases, and 22 bases separated the two germline ends. The CDR3 totals 16 residues. CDR1 and CDR2 (germline): MNHEY, SMNVEV (reference sequence).

The chain carries TRBV28 and TRBJ2-1, with D perhaps TRBD2 (5 bases). The CDR3 runs 16 residues. Trimming cost V 6 bases and J 0 bases, with 15 bases left between them. The germline V gene has CDR1 MDHEN and CDR2 SYDVKM. The CDR3 sequence is CASSLARGSSYNEQFF. CDR3 nucleotides: TGTGCCAGCAGCTTAGCCCGGGGTAGCTCCTACAATGAGCAGTTCTTC. Full variable domain (missing parts from reference TRBV28 and TRBJ2-1): DVKVTQSSRYLVKRTGEKVFLECVQDMDHENMFWYRQDPGLGLRLIYFSYDVKMKEKGDIPEGYSVSREKKERFSLILESASTNQTSMYLCASSLARGSSYNEQFFGPGTRLTVL.

V and J are TRBV28 and TRBJ2-1, with TRBD1 as a possible D gene (5 bases). The V gene's germline CDR1 is MDHEN and CDR2 SYDVKM. The length of the CDR3 is 13 residues. Trimming cost V 5 bases and J 5 bases, with 10 bases left between them. The CDR3 DNA sequence: TGTGCCAGCAGTCCCGTGGACAACAATGAGCAGTTCTTC. It specifies CASSPVDNNEQFF.

This chain connects TRBV19 to TRBJ1-2; no firm D call. This CDR3 is built from 17 residues. Germline V gene data show CDR1 as LNHDA and CDR2 as SQIVND (reference sequence). V was clipped by 5 bases and J by 4 bases, with 23 bases between them. In DNA form, the CDR3 reads TGTGCCAGTAGTCTGACAACGGCAAATCGAAAGACCTATGGCTACACCTTC. Translation: CASSLTTANRKTYGYTF.

The chain has TRBV29-1 and TRBJ2-1; unclear D gene. This CDR3 region has 12 residues. The V gene lost 7 bases and the J gene lost 7 bases, with 14 bases spanning the gap. Per germline, CDR1 SQVTM and CDR2 ANQGSEA. The DNA of the CDR3 is TGCAGCGCTAGGGTTTCTGAGAATGAGCAGTTCTTC. This translates into CSARVSENEQFF.

The gene calls are TRBV19 and TRBJ2-5, with D possibly being TRBD2 (6 bases). V was shortened by 5 bases and J by 9 bases, with 19 bases between the two germline ends. The CDR3 is made up of 14 amino acids. Germline V gives CDR1 LNHDA, CDR2 SQIVND (reference sequence). The DNA of the CDR3 is TGTGCCAGTAGTTCGGCTAGTGAATGGGAGGCCCAGTACTTC. Protein product: CASSSASEWEAQYF.

The genes are TRBV19 and TRBJ2-5, with 8 bases identical to TRBD1. The CDR3 length is 15 residues. Germline V lookup: CDR1 LNHDA, CDR2 SQIVND (reference sequence). Unmatched junction bases numbered 7, after V lost 5 bases and J lost 2 bases. As DNA, the CDR3 is TGTGCCAGTAGTTCCATCAGGGGGCCTCAAGAGACCCAGTACTTC. It is translated as CASSSIRGPQETQYF.

V and J are TRBV19 and TRBJ1-6, with D possibly matching TRBD1 (5 bases). Looked up from germline, CDR1 is LNHDA and CDR2 is SQIVND (reference sequence). The CDR3 is made up of 14 amino acids. Deletions cut 5 bases from V and 7 bases from J, with 12 bases between. CDR3 nucleotides: TGTGCCAGTAGTGTCGGGACTGAGAATTCACCCCTCCACTTT. It yields the protein CASSVGTENSPLHF.

V gene TRBV2 combines with J gene TRBJ2-7; 8 nucleotides agree with TRBD1. Germline V gene data show CDR1 as SNHLY and CDR2 as FYNNEI. The CDR3 runs to 14 residues. CDR3 protein: CACSYRGISYEQYF. For the CDR3, the DNA is TGTGCATGCAGCTACAGGGGGATCTCCTACGAGCAGTACTTC. Full variable domain (remainder filled in from reference TRBV2 and TRBJ2-7): EPEVTQTPSHQVTQMGQEVILRCVPISNHLYFYWYRQILGQKVEFLVSFYNNEISEKSEIFDDQFSVERPDGSNFTLKIRSTKLEDSAMYFCACSYRGISYEQYFGPGTRLTVT.

The chain links TRBV2 to TRBJ2-5, with D tentatively TRBD2 (7 bases). V dropped 9 bases and J dropped 1 base, with 12 bases sitting between them. The CDR3 totals 13 residues. Germline V gene data show CDR1 as SNHLY and CDR2 as FYNNEI. The CDR3 nucleotides read TGTGCCAGTAGACGGGGGGCCCAAGAGACCCAGTACTTC. It codes for CASRRGAQETQYF.

The CDR3 nucleotides are TGCGCCAGCAGCTTGACAGGGGATGCCTCACCCCTCCACTTT. Translated: CASSLTGDASPLHF. This chain links TRBV5-1 with TRBJ1-6, with 7 bases aligning to TRBD1. CDR1 is SGHRS and CDR2 is YFSETQ in the germline V gene. The trim removed 1 base at V and 10 bases at J, leaving 5 bases unmatched. This CDR3 region has 14 residues.

The rearrangement uses TRBV7-9 and TRBJ2-1, with a possible D match to TRBD2 (6 bases). The CDR3 consists of 14 residues. Germline V gives CDR1 SEHNR, CDR2 FQNEAQ (reference sequence). V gave up 1 base and J gave up 7 bases, with 11 bases separating them. The CDR3 DNA reads as TGTGCCAGCAGCTTAGAAAGGCTAGCGAATGAGCAGTTCTTC. This codes for CASSLERLANEQFF.

The chain has TRBV6-1 and TRBJ2-5; 7 bases align to TRBD1. The trim removed 2 bases at V and 4 bases at J, leaving 7 bases unmatched. CDR1 is MNHNS and CDR2 is SASEGT in the germline V gene. The CDR3 covers 15 residues. Written as DNA, the CDR3 is TGTGCCAGCAGTGAATTGGTGACAGGGCTAGAGACCCAGTACTTC. It yields the protein CASSELVTGLETQYF.

This clone was counted a single time. This chain uses TRBV9 with TRBJ2-1, with a weak D call TRBD2 (6 bases). This CDR3 region has 17 residues. Germline V lookup: CDR1 SGDLS, CDR2 YYNGEE. Deletions cut 0 bases from V and 7 bases from J, with 20 bases between. The CDR3 protein is CASSVATIGGGANEQFF. CDR3 sequence (DNA): TGTGCCAGCAGCGTAGCTACAATAGGAGGAGGGGCAAATGAGCAGTTCTTC.

V is TRBV5-1 and J is TRBJ2-1; 8 bases line up with TRBD2. The CDR3 covers 15 residues. Trimming removed 4 bases from V and 1 base from J; junction bases left unmatched: 4. Germline V gene sequence: CDR1 SGHRS, CDR2 YFSETQ. CDR3: CASSLGLASYNEQFF. The CDR3 coding sequence is TGCGCCAGCAGCCTAGGACTAGCTTCCTACAATGAGCAGTTCTTC.

The genes are TRBV30 and TRBJ1-2, with D possibly TRBD1 on 6 matching bases. This CDR3 has 16 residues. V lost 4 bases and J lost 5, with 23 bases in between. The germline CDR1 and CDR2 sequences are GTSNPN and SVGIG (reference sequence). CDR3 nucleotide sequence: TGTGCCTGGAAGTACCTGGTAAGACCGAGGGGGTATGGCTACACCTTC. Encoded protein: CAWKYLVRPRGYGYTF.

The rearrangement links TRBV28 to TRBJ1-5; 7 bases are shared with TRBD1. The CDR3 totals 18 residues. CDR1 and CDR2 from the germline V gene are MDHEN and SYDVKM. V lost 3 bases and J lost 0; bases outside the gene matches: 11. CDR3 protein: CASSLPRQGVGSNQPQHF. The CDR3 bases are TGTGCCAGCAGTTTGCCCCGGCAGGGGGTAGGTAGCAATCAGCCCCAGCATTTT.

V usage is TRBV28 and J usage is TRBJ2-5; TRBD2 is a possible D gene (5 bases). V was cut by 2 bases and J by 9 bases, with 16 bases left in between. CDR3 length equals 14 residues. CDR1 is MDHEN, CDR2 SYDVKM, per germline. The CDR3: CASSLNGRSGAQYF. CDR3 DNA: TGTGCCAGCAGTTTAAATGGCAGATCCGGGGCCCAGTACTTC.

On this clone itself: Other DNA sequences in this sample translate to the same CDR3. The chain carries TRBV4-2 and TRBJ2-7; 7 positions match TRBD2. V shed 1 base, J shed 0 bases, and the junction held 0 bases outside the gene matches. In germline, CDR1 is LGHNA, CDR2 YNFKEQ. CDR3 length: 14 amino acids. The DNA for the CDR3 is TGTGCCAGCAGCCAAGGCGGGAGCTCCTACGAGCAGTACTTC. Residues: CASSQGGSSYEQYF.

V is TRBV5-6 and J is TRBJ2-3; 8 bases line up with TRBD2. CDR1 is SGHDT, CDR2 YYEEEE, per germline. The V segment lost 2 bases and the J segment 5 bases; nucleotides outside the gene matches: 7. The CDR3 runs 15 residues. The CDR3 loop is CASSFRAGVIDTQYF. CDR3 in DNA: TGTGCCAGCAGCTTCCGAGCGGGAGTAATAGATACGCAGTATTTT.

Here the CDR3 reads CASRVGTTYEQYF. The CDR3 DNA follows: TGTGCCAGCAGGGTCGGAACAACCTACGAGCAGTACTTC. This sequence joins TRBV25-1 and TRBJ2-7; no definite D call. CDR3 length equals 13 residues. V lost 6 bases, J lost 2 bases, and 11 bases lay in between. CDR1 is MGHDK, CDR2 SYGVNS, per germline.

The genes are TRBV18 and TRBJ1-2, with no clear D. V dropped 3 bases and J dropped 2 bases, with 7 bases sitting between them. This CDR3 has 13 residues. Germline values: CDR1 KGHSH, CDR2 LQKENI. The CDR3 region has the DNA TGTGCCAGCTCACCGCCCAGGAACTATGGCTACACCTTC. This sequence encodes CASSPPRNYGYTF.

V gene TRBV28 combines with J gene TRBJ2-5; 12 bases line up with TRBD2. The J call is doubtful: the DNA matches TRBJ2-7 better. The CDR3 sequence is 15 residues long. Germline CDR1 MDHEN, CDR2 SYDVKM. The CDR3 is CASSQTSGRFHEQYF. Here the CDR3 DNA reads TGTGCCAGCAGCCAGACTAGCGGGAGATTTCACGAGCAGTACTTC.